This T cell receptor beta chain was obtained from a study of control samples from healthy donors and cancer patients. Losses at the gene ends were 2 bases for V and 2 bases for J; bases not matched to a gene: 2. The CDR3 runs 14 residues. CDR1 is SNHLY, CDR2 FYNNEI, per germline. Profiling relied on immunoSEQ multiplex PCR, and the TCRdb table lists in-frame clones only, not all of them. The sample shows 130,000 to 150,000 clones, 80% to 95% of them seen only once. The rearrangement uses TRBV2 and TRBJ2-7; 8 bases agree with TRBD2. This receptor was identified in a man aged 25 to 40 in good health. The source material was blood. CDR3 sequence reads: CASSETGGTYEQYF. DNA for the CDR3: TGTGCCAGCAGTGAAACGGGAGGGACCTACGAGCAGTACTTC.